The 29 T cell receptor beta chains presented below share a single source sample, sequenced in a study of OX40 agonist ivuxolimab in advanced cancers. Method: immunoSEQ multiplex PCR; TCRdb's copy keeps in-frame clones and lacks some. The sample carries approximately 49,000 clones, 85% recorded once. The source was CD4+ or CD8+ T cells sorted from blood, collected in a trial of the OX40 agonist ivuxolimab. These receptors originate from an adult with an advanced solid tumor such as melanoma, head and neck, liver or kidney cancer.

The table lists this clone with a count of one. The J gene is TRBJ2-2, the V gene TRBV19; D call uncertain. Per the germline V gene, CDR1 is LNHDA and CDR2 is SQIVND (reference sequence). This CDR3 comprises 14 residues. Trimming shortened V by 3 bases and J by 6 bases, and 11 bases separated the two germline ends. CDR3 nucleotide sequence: TGTGCCAGTAGTATCCTCCAGAAAGCCGGGGAGCTGTTTTTT. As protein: CASSILQKAGELFF.

The CDR3 DNA is TGTGCCAGCAGCTTATCTGGGGGCGATAATTCACCCCTCCACTTT. This translates into CASSLSGGDNSPLHF. This sequence joins TRBV7-2 and TRBJ1-6; possible D gene TRBD1, 6 bases. There are 15 residues in the CDR3. Germline V lookup: CDR1 SGHTA, CDR2 FQGNSA. The germline V and J ends were trimmed by 2 bases and 5 bases, with 10 bases remaining between them.

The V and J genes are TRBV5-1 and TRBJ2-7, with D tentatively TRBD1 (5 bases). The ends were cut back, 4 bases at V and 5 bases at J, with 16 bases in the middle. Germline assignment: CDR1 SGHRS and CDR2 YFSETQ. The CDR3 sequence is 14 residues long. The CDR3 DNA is TGCGCCAGCAGCCCCTCGGGCAGGGTCGACGAGCAGTACTTC. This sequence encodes CASSPSGRVDEQYF. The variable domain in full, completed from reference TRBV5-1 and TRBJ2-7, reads KAGVTQTPRYLIKTRGQQVTLSCSPISGHRSVSWYQQTPGQGLQFLFEYFSETQRNKGNFPGRFSGRQFSNSRSEMNVSTLELGDSALYLCASSPSGRVDEQYFGPGTRLTVT.

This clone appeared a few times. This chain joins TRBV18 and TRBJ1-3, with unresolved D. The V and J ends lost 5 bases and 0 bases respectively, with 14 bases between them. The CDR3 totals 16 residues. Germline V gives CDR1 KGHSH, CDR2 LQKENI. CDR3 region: CASSSSLWSSGNTIYF. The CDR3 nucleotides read TGTGCCAGCTCATCTTCTCTTTGGAGCTCTGGAAACACCATATATTTT. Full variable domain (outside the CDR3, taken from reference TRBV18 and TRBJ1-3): NAGVMQNPRHLVRRRGQEARLRCSPMKGHSHVYWYRQLPEEGLKFMVYLQKENIIDESGMPKERFSAEFPKEGPSILRIQQVVRGDSAAYFCASSSSLWSSGNTIYFGEGSWLTVV.

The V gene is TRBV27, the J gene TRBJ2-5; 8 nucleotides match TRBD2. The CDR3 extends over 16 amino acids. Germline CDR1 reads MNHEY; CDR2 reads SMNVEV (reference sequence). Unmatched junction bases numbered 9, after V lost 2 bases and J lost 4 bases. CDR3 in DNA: TGTGCCAGCAGTTTAACCGCCCCGGGGGGGGTAGAGACCCAGTACTTC. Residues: CASSLTAPGGVETQYF.

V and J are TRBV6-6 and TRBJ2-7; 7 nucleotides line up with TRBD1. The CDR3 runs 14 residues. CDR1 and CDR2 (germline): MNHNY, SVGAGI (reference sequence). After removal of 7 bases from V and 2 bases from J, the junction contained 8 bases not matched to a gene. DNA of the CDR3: TGTGCCAGCACCTCTCAGGGGGTCCCCTACGAGCAGTACTTC. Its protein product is CASTSQGVPYEQYF.

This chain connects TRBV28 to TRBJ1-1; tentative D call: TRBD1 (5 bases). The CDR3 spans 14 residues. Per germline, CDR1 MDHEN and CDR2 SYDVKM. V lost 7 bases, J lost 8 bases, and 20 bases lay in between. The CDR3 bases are TGTGCCAGCACTAACCCGACGGGGGGGACGGAAGCTTTCTTT. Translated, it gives CASTNPTGGTEAFF.

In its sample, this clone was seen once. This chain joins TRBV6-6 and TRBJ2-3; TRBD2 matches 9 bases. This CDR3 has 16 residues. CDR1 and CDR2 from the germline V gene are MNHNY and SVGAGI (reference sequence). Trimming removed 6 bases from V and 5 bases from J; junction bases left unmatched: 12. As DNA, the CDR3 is TGTGCCAGCAGCGTCCTGGCGGGGGGGCCGGGAGATACGCAGTATTTT. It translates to CASSVLAGGPGDTQYF.

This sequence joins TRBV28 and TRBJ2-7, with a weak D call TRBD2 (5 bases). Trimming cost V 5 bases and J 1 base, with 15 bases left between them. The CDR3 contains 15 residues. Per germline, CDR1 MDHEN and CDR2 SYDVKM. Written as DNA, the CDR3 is TGTGCCAGCAGTACACGACACGGGGAGTCCTACGAGCAGTACGTC. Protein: CASSTRHGESYEQYV.

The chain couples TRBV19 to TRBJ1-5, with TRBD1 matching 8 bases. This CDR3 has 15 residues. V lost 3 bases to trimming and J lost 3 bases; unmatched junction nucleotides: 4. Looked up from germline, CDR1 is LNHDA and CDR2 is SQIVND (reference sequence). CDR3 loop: CASSMGTGSNQPQHF. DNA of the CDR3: TGTGCCAGTAGTATGGGGACAGGCTCCAATCAGCCCCAGCATTTT.

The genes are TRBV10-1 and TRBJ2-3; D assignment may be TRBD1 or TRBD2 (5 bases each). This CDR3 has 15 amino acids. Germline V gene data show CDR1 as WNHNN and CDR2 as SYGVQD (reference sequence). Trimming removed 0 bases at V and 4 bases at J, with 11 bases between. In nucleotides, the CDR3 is TGCGCCAGCAGTGAGTCGGGGGAAAAGGCAGATACGCAGTATTTT. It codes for CASSESGEKADTQYF.

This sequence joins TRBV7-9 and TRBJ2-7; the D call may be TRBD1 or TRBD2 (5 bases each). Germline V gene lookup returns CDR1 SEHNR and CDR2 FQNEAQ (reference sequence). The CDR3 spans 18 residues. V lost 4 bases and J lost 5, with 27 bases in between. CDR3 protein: CASSSTITRDVVDHEQYF. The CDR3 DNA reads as TGTGCCAGCAGCTCAACTATAACCCGGGACGTCGTGGACCACGAGCAGTACTTC.

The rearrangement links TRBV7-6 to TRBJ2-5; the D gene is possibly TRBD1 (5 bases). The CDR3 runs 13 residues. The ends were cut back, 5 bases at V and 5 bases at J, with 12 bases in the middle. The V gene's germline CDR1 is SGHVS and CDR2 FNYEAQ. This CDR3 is CASSVRRQETQYF. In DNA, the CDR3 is TGTGCCAGCAGCGTGCGGCGACAGGAGACCCAGTACTTC.

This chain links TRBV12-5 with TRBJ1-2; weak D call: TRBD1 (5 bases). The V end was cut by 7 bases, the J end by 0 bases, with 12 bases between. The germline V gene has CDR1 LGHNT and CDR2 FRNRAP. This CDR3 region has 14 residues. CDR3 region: CASAPDTPNYGYTF. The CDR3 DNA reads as TGTGCTAGTGCCCCGGACACCCCTAACTATGGCTACACCTTC.

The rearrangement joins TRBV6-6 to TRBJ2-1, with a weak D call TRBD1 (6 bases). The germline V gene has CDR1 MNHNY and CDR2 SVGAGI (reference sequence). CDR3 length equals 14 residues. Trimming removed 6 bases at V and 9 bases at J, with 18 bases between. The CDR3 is CASREDRNSIEQFF. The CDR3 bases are TGTGCCAGCAGAGAGGACAGAAACTCAATTGAGCAGTTCTTC.

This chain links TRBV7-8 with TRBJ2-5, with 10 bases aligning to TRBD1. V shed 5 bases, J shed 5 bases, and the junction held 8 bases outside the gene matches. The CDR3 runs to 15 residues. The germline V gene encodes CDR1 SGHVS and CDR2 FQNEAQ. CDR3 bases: TGTGCCAGCAGCCAAGGGACAGGGGAGGTGGAGACCCAGTACTTC. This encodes CASSQGTGEVETQYF.

Here the CDR3 reads CASSLSGQGREAFF. The CDR3 bases are TGTGCCAGCAGTTTATCGGGGCAGGGACGGGAAGCTTTCTTT. The V gene is TRBV27, the J gene TRBJ1-1; D is possibly TRBD1 (5 bases). Germline V gene data show CDR1 as MNHEY and CDR2 as SMNVEV (reference sequence). The CDR3 consists of 14 residues. Trimming took off 0 bases at V and 8 bases at J, with 13 bases between the two ends.

The CDR3 DNA reads as TGTGCCAGCAGCTTGATCCAGAATCCCATGAACACTGAAGCTTTCTTT. It translates to CASSLIQNPMNTEAFF. The genes are TRBV5-6 and TRBJ1-1; no reliable D call. There are 16 residues in the CDR3. Trimming took off 1 base at V and 0 bases at J, with 13 bases between the two ends. Germline lookup yields CDR1 SGHDT and CDR2 YYEEEE.

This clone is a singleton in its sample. CDR3 amino acids: CASSLGTSGGQETQYF. The CDR3 DNA reads as TGTGCCAGCAGCTTAGGGACTAGCGGGGGTCAAGAGACCCAGTACTTC. The chain employs TRBV7-9 and TRBJ2-5, with 13 bases matching TRBD2. The junction had 1 base not matched to a gene; V was cut back by 1 base and J by 2 bases. Germline V lookup: CDR1 SEHNR, CDR2 FQNEAQ (reference sequence). CDR3 size: 16 residues. Looking up the rest from reference TRBV7-9 and TRBJ2-5 gives the full variable domain: DTGVSQNPRHKITKRGQNVTFRCDPISEHNRLYWYRQTLGQGPEFLTYFQNEAQLEKSRLLSDRFSAERPKGSFSTLEIQRTEQGDSAMYLCASSLGTSGGQETQYFGPGTRLLVL.

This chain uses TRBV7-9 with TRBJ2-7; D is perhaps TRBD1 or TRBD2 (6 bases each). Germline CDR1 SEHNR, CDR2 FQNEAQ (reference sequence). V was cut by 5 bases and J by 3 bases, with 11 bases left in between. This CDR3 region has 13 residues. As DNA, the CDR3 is TGTGCCAGCAGCCGAAGGGGGGACTACGAGCAGTACTTC. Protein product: CASSRRGDYEQYF.

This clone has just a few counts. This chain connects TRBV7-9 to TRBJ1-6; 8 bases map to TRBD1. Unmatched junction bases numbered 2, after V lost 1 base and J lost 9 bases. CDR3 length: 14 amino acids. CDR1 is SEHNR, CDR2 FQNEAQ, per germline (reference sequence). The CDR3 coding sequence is TGTGCCAGCAGCTTAGGAGACAGGGGTTCACCCCTCCACTTT. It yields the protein CASSLGDRGSPLHF.

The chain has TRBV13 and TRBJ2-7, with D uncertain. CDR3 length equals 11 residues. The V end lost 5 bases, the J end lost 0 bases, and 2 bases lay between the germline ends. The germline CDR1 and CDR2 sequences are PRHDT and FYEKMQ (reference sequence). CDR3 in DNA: TGTGCCAGCAGCATCTCCTACGAGCAGTACTTC. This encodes CASSISYEQYF. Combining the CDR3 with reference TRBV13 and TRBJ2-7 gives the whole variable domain AAGVIQSPRHLIKEKRETATLKCYPIPRHDTVYWYQQGPGQDPQFLISFYEKMQSDKGSIPDRFSAQQFSDYHSELNMSSLELGDSALYFCASSISYEQYFGPGTRLTVT.

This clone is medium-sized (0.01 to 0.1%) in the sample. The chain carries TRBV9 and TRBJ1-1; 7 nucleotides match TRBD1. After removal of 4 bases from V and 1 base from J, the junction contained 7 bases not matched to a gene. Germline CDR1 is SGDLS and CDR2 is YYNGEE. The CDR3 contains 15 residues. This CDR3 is CASSPEGAENTEAFF. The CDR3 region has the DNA TGTGCCAGCAGCCCGGAGGGGGCAGAGAACACTGAAGCTTTCTTT.

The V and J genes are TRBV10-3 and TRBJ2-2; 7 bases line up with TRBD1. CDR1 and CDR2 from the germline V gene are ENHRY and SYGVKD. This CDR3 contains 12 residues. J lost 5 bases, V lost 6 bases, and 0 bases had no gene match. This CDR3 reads CAIRDRTGELFF. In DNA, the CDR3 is TGTGCCATCAGGGACAGGACCGGGGAGCTGTTTTTT.

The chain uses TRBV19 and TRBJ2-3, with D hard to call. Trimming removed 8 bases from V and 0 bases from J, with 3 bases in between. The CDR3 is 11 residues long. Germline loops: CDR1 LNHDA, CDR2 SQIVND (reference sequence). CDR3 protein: CASGSTDTQYF. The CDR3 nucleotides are TGTGCCAGTGGTAGCACAGATACGCAGTATTTT.

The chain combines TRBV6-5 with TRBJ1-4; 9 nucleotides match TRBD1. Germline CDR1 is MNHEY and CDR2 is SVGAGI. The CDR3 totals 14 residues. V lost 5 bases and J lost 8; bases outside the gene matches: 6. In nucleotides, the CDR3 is TGTGCCAGCAGTACGGACAGGGGACGAGAAAAACTGTTTTTT. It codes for CASSTDRGREKLFF.

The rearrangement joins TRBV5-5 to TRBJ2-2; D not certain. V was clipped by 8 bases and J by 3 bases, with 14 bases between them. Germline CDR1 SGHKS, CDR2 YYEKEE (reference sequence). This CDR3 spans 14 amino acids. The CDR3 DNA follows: TGTGCCAGTCAATACCGTGCCCACACCGGGGAGCTGTTTTTT. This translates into CASQYRAHTGELFF.

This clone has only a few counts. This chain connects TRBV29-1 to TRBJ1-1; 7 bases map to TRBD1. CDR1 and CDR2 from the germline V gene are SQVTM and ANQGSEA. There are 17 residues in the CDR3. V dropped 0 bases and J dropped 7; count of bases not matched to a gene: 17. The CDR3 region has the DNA TGCAGCGTTGAAGATCTCGGGCCTACAGGGGCCCCTCTTGAAGCTTTCTTT. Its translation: CSVEDLGPTGAPLEAFF.

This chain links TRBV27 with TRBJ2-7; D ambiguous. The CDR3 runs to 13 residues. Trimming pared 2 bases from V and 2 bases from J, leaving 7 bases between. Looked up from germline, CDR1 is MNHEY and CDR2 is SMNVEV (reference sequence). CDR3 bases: TGTGCCAGCAGTTTAAAAGACCCCTACGAGCAGTACTTC. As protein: CASSLKDPYEQYF.